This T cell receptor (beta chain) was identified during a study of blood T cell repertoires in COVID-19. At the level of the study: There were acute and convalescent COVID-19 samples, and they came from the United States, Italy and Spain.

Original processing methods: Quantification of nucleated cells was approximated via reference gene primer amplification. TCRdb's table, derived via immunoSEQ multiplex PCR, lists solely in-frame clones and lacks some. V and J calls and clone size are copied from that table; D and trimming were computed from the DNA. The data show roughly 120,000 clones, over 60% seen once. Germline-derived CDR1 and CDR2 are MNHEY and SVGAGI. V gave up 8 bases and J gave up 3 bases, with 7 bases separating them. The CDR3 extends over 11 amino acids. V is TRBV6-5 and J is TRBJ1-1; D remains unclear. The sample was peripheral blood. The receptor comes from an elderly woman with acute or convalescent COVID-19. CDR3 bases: TGTGCCAGCCTACAGTACACTGAAGCTTTCTTT. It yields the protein CASLQYTEAFF.